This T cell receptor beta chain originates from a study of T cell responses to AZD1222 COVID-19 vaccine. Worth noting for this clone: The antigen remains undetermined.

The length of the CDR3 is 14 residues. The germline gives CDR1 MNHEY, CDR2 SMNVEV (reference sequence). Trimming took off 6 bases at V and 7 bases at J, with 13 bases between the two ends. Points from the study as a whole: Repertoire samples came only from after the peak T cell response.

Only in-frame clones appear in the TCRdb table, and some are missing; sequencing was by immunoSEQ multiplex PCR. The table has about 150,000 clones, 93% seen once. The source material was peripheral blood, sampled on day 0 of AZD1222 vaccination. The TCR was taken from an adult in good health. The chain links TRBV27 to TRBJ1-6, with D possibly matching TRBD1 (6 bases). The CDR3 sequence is CASSKGDRNSPLHF. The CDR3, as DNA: TGTGCCAGCAGCAAGGGGGACCGAAATTCACCCCTCCACTTT.